One sample yielded the 17 T cell receptor beta chains listed below, sequenced in a study of T cell responses to AZD1222 COVID-19 vaccine. TCRdb's copy holds only in-frame clones and misses some; the assay was immunoSEQ multiplex PCR. Of about 92,000 clones listed, about nine tenths were seen once; the top ten hold roughly 10%. The source material was peripheral blood, sampled on day 0 of AZD1222 vaccination. The receptors shown here come from an adult in good health.

The chain uses TRBV3-1 (or the pseudogene TRBV3-2) and TRBJ2-7; D ambiguous. The ends were cut back, 1 base at V and 3 bases at J, with 4 bases in the middle. The germline V gene has CDR1 LGHDT and CDR2 YNNKEL (reference sequence). The CDR3 length is 12 residues. The DNA of the CDR3 is TGTGCCAGCAGCCAAGTATACTACGAGCAGTACTTC. Its protein product is CASSQVYYEQYF.

This chain connects TRBV7-2 to TRBJ1-6, with unresolved D. V was pared by 4 bases and J by 14 bases, with 21 bases between. CDR1 SGHTA and CDR2 FQGNSA come from the germline V gene. This CDR3 is 15 amino acids long. The CDR3 sequence: CASSSAGSRRSALHF. The CDR3 bases are TGTGCCAGCAGCTCTGCCGGAAGCCGCCGTTCGGCCCTCCACTTT.

V gene TRBV4-1 combines with J gene TRBJ2-7; D is ambiguous. This CDR3 comprises 13 residues. Deletions cut 2 bases from V and 6 bases from J, with 11 bases between. CDR1 and CDR2 from the germline V gene are MGHRA and YSYEKL. This CDR3 is CASSQLRATEQYF. CDR3 DNA sequence: TGCGCCAGCAGCCAATTAAGGGCAACCGAGCAGTACTTC.

CDR3 DNA sequence: TGTGCCAGCAGCTTAGGACAGGGGCAAGAGACCCAGTACTTC. The encoded protein is CASSLGQGQETQYF. The V call is TRBV7-9, the J call TRBJ2-5, with 8 bases identical to TRBD1. Germline assignment: CDR1 SEHNR and CDR2 FQNEAQ (reference sequence). The J segment lost 2 bases and the V segment lost 1 base, leaving 0 bases of the junction unmatched. CDR3 length: 14 residues.

The chain links TRBV21-1 to TRBJ1-5. TRBV21-1 is labeled a pseudogene. This CDR3 comprises 13 residues. CDR3 sequence reads: CASLLLGNQPQHF. The CDR3 DNA follows: TGTGCCAGCCTGCTCCTCGGCAATCAGCCCCAGCATTTT.

This clone has just a few counts. The chain is built from TRBV19 and TRBJ1-1; D gene ambiguous. V lost 5 bases and J 4 bases, leaving 17 bases between the germline ends. Germline CDR1 LNHDA, CDR2 SQIVND (reference sequence). This CDR3 has 15 residues. The CDR3 sequence is CASSSDQRTATEAFF. CDR3 sequence (DNA): TGTGCCAGTAGTTCTGACCAACGGACGGCCACTGAAGCTTTCTTT.

The chain recombines TRBV3-1 (or the pseudogene TRBV3-2) with TRBJ2-5, with 10 nucleotides matching TRBD2. Germline V gene data show CDR1 as LGHDT and CDR2 as YNNKEL (reference sequence). This CDR3 contains 19 residues. V was clipped by 0 bases and J by 4 bases; unmatched bases: 14. This CDR3 is CASSQEGIAGGLRGETQYF. Here the CDR3 DNA reads TGTGCCAGCAGCCAAGAGGGAATAGCGGGAGGATTACGAGGAGAGACCCAGTACTTC.

The chain employs TRBV7-2 and TRBJ1-1, with D unresolved. The germline V gene has CDR1 SGHTA and CDR2 FQGNSA. This CDR3 region has 16 residues. V shed 5 bases and J shed 1 base, with 17 bases lying between them. The CDR3 loop is CASSPMPRSANTEAFF. The CDR3 nucleotides read TGTGCCAGCAGCCCGATGCCCCGGTCGGCGAACACTGAAGCTTTCTTT.

This chain links TRBV7-8 with TRBJ2-7; D remains ambiguous. Trimming left V 0 bases short and J 2 bases short, with 5 bases between. The V gene's germline CDR1 is SGHVS and CDR2 FQNEAQ. This CDR3 spans 13 amino acids. The CDR3 region has the DNA TGTGCCAGCAGCTTAGCCAGTGCCTACGAGCAGTACTTC. This sequence encodes CASSLASAYEQYF.

This clone was recorded only once. The rearrangement joins TRBV29-1 to TRBJ2-1; the D is unclear. The CDR3 loop spans 12 amino acids. CDR1 and CDR2 from the germline V gene are SQVTM and ANQGSEA. With 2 bases removed from V and 5 bases from J, the gap between germline ends came to 7 bases. CDR3 DNA sequence: TGCAGCGTTGAAAACAGAAACAATGAGCAGTTCTTC. Translated: CSVENRNNEQFF.

The V and J genes are TRBV24-1 and TRBJ2-1; possibly TRBD2 for D (6 bases). CDR3 length equals 16 residues. Trimming shortened V by 1 base and J by 8 bases, and 17 bases separated the two germline ends. Germline V gene data show CDR1 as KGHDR and CDR2 as SFDVKD. The CDR3 nucleotides read TGTGCCACCAGTGATTTTCCCGGGGGAGGTCGGGATGAGCAGTTCTTC. Its protein is CATSDFPGGGRDEQFF.

The chain carries TRBV3-1 (or the pseudogene TRBV3-2) and TRBJ2-5; maybe TRBD1 (6 bases). Germline V gene data show CDR1 as LGHDT and CDR2 as YNNKEL (reference sequence). The length of the CDR3 is 14 residues. Trimming left V 2 bases short and J 5 bases short, with 12 bases between. CDR3 bases: TGTGCCAGCAGCCAACAGGGGAAAGGCGAGACCCAGTACTTC. This gives the protein CASSQQGKGETQYF.

This chain joins TRBV7-8 and TRBJ1-6, with D perhaps matching TRBD1 (5 bases). The CDR3 covers 16 residues. Trimming took 2 bases from V and 7 from J, leaving 15 bases between them. Germline-derived CDR1 and CDR2 are SGHVS and FQNEAQ. CDR3 nucleotide sequence: TGTGCCAGCAGCTTAAATGGGGCGGGACTAAATTCACCCCTCCACTTT. Translation: CASSLNGAGLNSPLHF.

V is TRBV5-1 and J is TRBJ1-1, with a weak D call TRBD1 (5 bases). Trimming removed 3 bases from V and 1 base from J, with 10 bases in between. CDR3 length: 14 residues. Per germline, CDR1 SGHRS and CDR2 YFSETQ. The CDR3 bases are TGCGCCAGCAGCTGGGGGACGTCGAACACTGAAGCTTTCTTT. Encoded protein: CASSWGTSNTEAFF.

This clone was seen just once. The J gene is TRBJ1-4, the V gene TRBV9, with D possibly matching TRBD1 (5 bases). The germline CDR1 and CDR2 sequences are SGDLS and YYNGEE. This CDR3 comprises 16 residues. Between the trimmed V and J ends, which lost 0 bases and 0 bases, there was a span of 9 bases. CDR3 DNA sequence: TGTGCCAGCAGCGTAGGCAGGGATGCAACTAATGAAAAACTGTTTTTT. Protein sequence: CASSVGRDATNEKLFF.

Written as DNA, the CDR3 is TGTGCCAGCAGCTTGGGGGAAAATGAGCAGTTCTTC. Encoded protein: CASSLGENEQFF. The rearrangement uses TRBV5-4 and TRBJ2-1; D remains ambiguous. Germline CDR1 is SGHNT and CDR2 is YYREEE (reference sequence). The CDR3 length is 12 residues. The ends were cut back, 0 bases at V and 7 bases at J, with 5 bases in the middle. Full variable domain (outside the CDR3, taken from reference TRBV5-4 and TRBJ2-1): ETGVTQSPTHLIKTRGQQVTLRCSSQSGHNTVSWYQQALGQGPQFIFQYYREEENGRGNFPPRFSGLQFPNYSSELNVNALELDDSALYLCASSLGENEQFFGPGTRLTVL.

This clone was detected once. The J gene is TRBJ2-7, the V gene TRBV4-1; D remains ambiguous. The CDR3 consists of 14 residues. V shed 1 base and J shed 3 bases, with 10 bases lying between them. The germline gives CDR1 MGHRA, CDR2 YSYEKL. The CDR3 DNA reads TGCGCCAGCAGCCAAGTGCCACCTGTCTACGAGCAGTACTTC. It is translated as CASSQVPPVYEQYF.